This T cell receptor (beta chain) derives from a study of blood T cell repertoires in COVID-19. As for the study in general: Acute and convalescent COVID-19 specimens originated in the United States, Italy and Spain.

Trimming pared 7 bases from V and 9 bases from J, leaving 13 bases between. The CDR3 contains 13 residues. A Seattle source enrolled patients during active infection and followed them longitudinally. Authors' methods: Reference gene primer amplification yielded estimated nucleated cell counts. The repertoire was sequenced with immunoSEQ multiplex PCR; TCRdb's copy has only in-frame clones and lacks some. V and J calls and clone size are copied from that table; D and trimming were computed from the DNA. The repertoire holds fewer than 450,000 clones, with more than 70% as singletons. The sample consisted of peripheral blood. The receptor's source is a woman between 65 and 79 years old with COVID-19, enrolled during active disease. This chain joins TRBV12-3 or TRBV12-4 and TRBJ1-6; no reliable D call. The CDR3 DNA sequence: TGTGCCAGCATCCGGACGGCGGGTTCACCCCTCCACTTT. It encodes CASIRTAGSPLHF.